This passage covers 7 T cell receptor beta chains from one sample sequenced in a study of T cell responses to AZD1222 COVID-19 vaccine. Clones were sequenced by immunoSEQ multiplex PCR, and TCRdb holds only the in-frame ones, with some missing. The repertoire holds fewer than 85,000 clones, 88% seen once, with around 20% in the top ten. This specimen consisted of peripheral blood, obtained on day 0 of AZD1222 vaccination. The source of these receptors is an adult in good health.

This clone was detected only a few times. V is TRBV7-9 and J is TRBJ2-3, with D perhaps TRBD2 (6 bases). The germline CDR1 and CDR2 sequences are SEHNR and FQNEAQ (reference sequence). Trimming removed 5 bases at V and 3 bases at J, with 15 bases between. The CDR3 has 15 amino acids. The CDR3 protein is CASSPKRRVTDTQYF. The CDR3, as DNA: TGTGCCAGCAGCCCCAAAAGGAGGGTGACAGATACGCAGTATTTT.

The chain is built from TRBV27 and TRBJ1-2, with D perhaps matching TRBD1 (5 bases). Germline V gene sequence: CDR1 MNHEY, CDR2 SMNVEV (reference sequence). The CDR3 has 13 residues. Deletions cut 3 bases from V and 5 bases from J, with 10 bases between. CDR3 region: CASSFTGAYGYTF. The CDR3 nucleotides read TGTGCCAGCAGTTTTACAGGCGCATATGGCTACACCTTC.

The chain couples TRBV15 to TRBJ1-5; 8 nucleotides line up with TRBD1. From germline, CDR1 is LNHNV and CDR2 YYDKDF (reference sequence). The CDR3 totals 15 residues. J was trimmed by 6 bases and V by 3 bases; bases with no gene match: 7. The DNA for the CDR3 is TGTGCCACCAGCAGGGAACAGGGGGTTTTTCAGCCCCAGCATTTT. Translating it yields CATSREQGVFQPQHF.

V gene TRBV6-5 combines with J gene TRBJ2-2, with 9 nucleotides matching TRBD2. The CDR3 covers 13 residues. Germline loops: CDR1 MNHEY, CDR2 SVGAGI. V shed 5 bases and J 7 bases; nucleotides not matched to a gene: 2. The CDR3 is CASSKLAGGELFF. The CDR3 bases are TGTGCCAGCAGTAAACTAGCGGGCGGGGAGCTGTTTTTT.

This clone was observed a handful of times. The chain has TRBV19 and TRBJ1-2; D ambiguous. The CDR3 is 11 amino acids. Germline CDR1 and CDR2: LNHDA and SQIVND (reference sequence). V lost 6 bases, J lost 1 base, and 3 bases lay in between. CDR3 DNA sequence: TGTGCCAGTAGCCGTAACTATGGCTACACCTTC. Its translation: CASSRNYGYTF.

CDR3 DNA: TGTGCCAGCCGGACAGGGAGATTAGGCGAGCAGTACTTC. It yields the protein CASRTGRLGEQYF. The rearrangement links TRBV2 to TRBJ2-7; 8 nucleotides line up with TRBD1. Germline CDR1 reads SNHLY; CDR2 reads FYNNEI. V shed 8 bases and J 6 bases; nucleotides not matched to a gene: 9. The CDR3 is 13 amino acids.

The rearrangement links TRBV11-1 to TRBJ2-1; 10 positions agree with TRBD2. Germline CDR1 is SGHAT and CDR2 is FQDESV (reference sequence). V shed 3 bases and J 7 bases; nucleotides not matched to a gene: 9. The CDR3 runs 16 residues. CDR3 residues: CASSFTLAGVGNEQFF. CDR3 coding DNA: TGTGCCAGCAGCTTTACCCTAGCGGGAGTCGGAAATGAGCAGTTCTTC.